This TCR beta chain was captured in a study of identical twins. TCRdb used MiXCR to reprocess the 5' RACE reads, holding one entry per CDR3 protein. The profile covers about 790,000 distinct CDR3 sequences, with around a sixth appearing a single time and around 13% taken by the ten largest. CDR1 DFQATT and CDR2 SNEGSKA come from the germline V gene (reference sequence). The trim removed 5 bases at V and 6 bases at J, leaving 6 bases unmatched. The CDR3 contains 14 residues. There are a few counts of this clonotype. These data also featured in a second study, about T cells expressing NK-cell markers.

This rearrangement joins TRBV20-1 to TRBJ1-5; 11 bases agree with TRBD1. What was sequenced was PBMCs. The clonotype originates from a woman under 30 in good health. The CDR3 sequence is CSASSGTGGQPQHF. As DNA, the CDR3 is TGCAGTGCTTCGAGCGGGACAGGGGGTCAGCCCCAGCATTTT.